Following are 26 T cell receptor beta chains from one sample sequenced in a study of PD-1 blockade in classical Hodgkin lymphoma. Method: immunoSEQ multiplex PCR; TCRdb's copy keeps in-frame clones and lacks some. Here the sample spans almost 100,000 clones, roughly 89% being singletons. All the patients suffered relapse after autologous stem cell transplantation, and brentuximab vedotin exposure differed. Sequencing used peripheral blood mononuclear cells (PBMCs), obtained at baseline. These receptors all come from a human donor with classical Hodgkin lymphoma.

The chain couples TRBV5-4 to TRBJ2-3; unclear D gene. V lost 1 base, J lost 0 bases, and 12 bases lay in between. Germline loops: CDR1 SGHNT, CDR2 YYREEE (reference sequence). The CDR3 runs to 16 residues. CDR3 loop: CASSLHRVGSTDTQYF. The CDR3 bases are TGTGCCAGCAGCTTGCATCGAGTAGGGAGCACAGATACGCAGTATTTT.

This clone was observed a single time. The V call is TRBV21-1, the J call TRBJ2-5; TRBD2 is the table's D call and was not checked against the DNA. TRBV21-1 is flagged as a pseudogene. The CDR3 loop spans 13 amino acids. CDR3 residues: CASSKSGGKTQYF. The CDR3 region has the DNA TGTGCCAGCAGCAAGTCCGGAGGGAAGACCCAGTACTTC.

The chain recombines TRBV5-1 with TRBJ2-4; the D gene could be TRBD1 or TRBD2 (5 bases each). Germline values: CDR1 SGHRS, CDR2 YFSETQ. The CDR3 is 17 residues long. V was clipped by 4 bases and J by 0 bases, with 17 bases between them. The CDR3 DNA sequence: TGCGCCAGCAGCGAGATGGTGGGGACCCTAGCCAAAAACATTCAGTACTTC. Translation: CASSEMVGTLAKNIQYF.

This clone has just a few counts. The chain has TRBV27 and TRBJ2-4; D tentatively fits TRBD1 or TRBD2 (6 bases each). Trimming removed 6 bases at V and 8 bases at J, with 29 bases between. This CDR3 region has 18 residues. Germline-derived CDR1 and CDR2 are MNHEY and SMNVEV (reference sequence). CDR3 protein: CASSPKTGGYSNYDIQYF. CDR3 nucleotide sequence: TGTGCCAGCAGCCCTAAGACCGGGGGCTATTCTAATTATGACATTCAGTACTTC.

This clone has only one observation. The J gene is TRBJ2-1, the V gene TRBV5-8, with D perhaps matching TRBD2 (6 bases). Trimming removed 3 bases from V and 9 bases from J, with 16 bases in between. The CDR3 is 14 residues long. CDR1 and CDR2 (germline): SGHTS, YDEGEE. This chain's CDR3 is CASSSWTTGGEQFF. CDR3 DNA sequence: TGTGCCAGCAGCTCATGGACTACCGGAGGTGAGCAGTTCTTC.

The V gene is TRBV27, the J gene TRBJ2-5; D is possibly TRBD2 (5 bases). The V end was cut by 5 bases, the J end by 4 bases, with 14 bases between. The germline gives CDR1 MNHEY, CDR2 SMNVEV (reference sequence). This CDR3 region has 14 residues. In nucleotides, the CDR3 is TGTGCCAGCAGTCACCCGGGGAAGGGAGAGACCCAGTACTTC. It encodes CASSHPGKGETQYF.

The chain is built from TRBV5-1 and TRBJ2-5; 8 bases map to TRBD1. Germline lookup yields CDR1 SGHRS and CDR2 YFSETQ. V was pared by 4 bases and J by 5 bases, with 10 bases of the junction left unmatched. CDR3 size: 15 residues. The CDR3 DNA is TGCGCCAGCAGCGTCGGACAGGGTGGCCGGGAGACCCAGTACTTC. Amino acids: CASSVGQGGRETQYF.

This clone was seen at least ten times. This chain joins TRBV11-2 and TRBJ1-2, with unresolved D. The CDR3 extends over 13 amino acids. The germline V gene has CDR1 SGHAT and CDR2 FQNNGV. Deletions cut 4 bases from V and 8 bases from J, with 14 bases between. The chain's CDR3 is CASSSNPGTGYTF. The CDR3 bases are TGTGCCAGCAGCTCCAACCCCGGTACGGGCTACACCTTC.

The V call is TRBV19, the J call TRBJ1-1; D is ambiguous. Germline CDR1 reads LNHDA; CDR2 reads SQIVND (reference sequence). With 5 bases removed from V and 4 bases from J, the gap between germline ends came to 11 bases. This CDR3 region has 13 residues. CDR3 sequence: CASSGVSFTEAFF. CDR3 nucleotide sequence: TGTGCCAGTAGTGGGGTTTCCTTCACTGAAGCTTTCTTT.

As DNA, the CDR3 is TGTGCCACTACTTCCCTTTGGAGCGTGGAGACCCAGTACTTC. It specifies CATTSLWSVETQYF. This chain connects TRBV6-1 to TRBJ2-5; D is ambiguous. The germline V gene encodes CDR1 MNHNS and CDR2 SASEGT. This CDR3 region has 14 residues. Trimming took 10 bases from V and 5 from J, leaving 20 bases between them.

V is TRBV6-5 and J is TRBJ2-2; 8 bases fit TRBD1. The CDR3 totals 15 residues. The V gene end was trimmed by 6 bases and the J gene end by 4 bases; junction bases not matched to a gene: 7. From germline, CDR1 is MNHEY and CDR2 SVGAGI. The DNA for the CDR3 is TGTGCCAGCAGCGACGGGACAGGTCGCACCGGGGAGCTGTTTTTT. It yields the protein CASSDGTGRTGELFF.

The chain recombines TRBV28 with TRBJ1-3; maybe TRBD1 (6 bases). The ends were cut back, 4 bases at V and 0 bases at J, with 19 bases in the middle. Germline V gene lookup returns CDR1 MDHEN and CDR2 SYDVKM. This CDR3 spans 18 amino acids. The DNA for the CDR3 is TGTGCCAGCAGTTCCCGCCATGGGGGGCCCCTCTCTGGAAACACCATATATTTT. Residues: CASSSRHGGPLSGNTIYF. Combining the CDR3 with reference TRBV28 and TRBJ1-3 gives the whole variable domain DVKVTQSSRYLVKRTGEKVFLECVQDMDHENMFWYRQDPGLGLRLIYFSYDVKMKEKGDIPEGYSVSREKKERFSLILESASTNQTSMYLCASSSRHGGPLSGNTIYFGEGSWLTVV.

The genes are TRBV30 and TRBJ1-4; D not certain. The CDR3 is 14 residues long. Germline V CDR1 and CDR2: GTSNPN, SVGIG (reference sequence). V was pared by 0 bases and J by 4 bases, with 9 bases between. In nucleotides, the CDR3 is TGTGCCTGGAGTGTACCCGGGATTAATGAAAAACTGTTTTTT. This gives the protein CAWSVPGINEKLFF.

This chain joins TRBV2 and TRBJ2-7; 11 bases map to TRBD2. V lost 5 bases, J lost 3 bases, and 3 bases stayed unmatched. Germline CDR1 SNHLY, CDR2 FYNNEI. The CDR3 is 14 residues long. The CDR3 sequence is CASSPLAGVYEQYF. The CDR3 DNA is TGTGCCAGCAGTCCACTAGCGGGAGTCTACGAGCAGTACTTC.

This chain connects TRBV5-4 to TRBJ2-2; the match to TRBD2 covers 14 bases. This CDR3 comprises 19 residues. Per germline, CDR1 SGHNT and CDR2 YYREEE (reference sequence). J gave up 7 bases and V 4 bases, and 15 bases lay outside the gene matches. The CDR3 protein is CASSPRLAGGINRNGELFF. The CDR3 DNA follows: TGTGCCAGCAGCCCTAGACTAGCGGGAGGGATTAACAGAAACGGGGAGCTGTTTTTT.

The rearrangement joins TRBV28 to TRBJ1-2, with D uncertain. Trimming took 5 bases from V and 4 from J, leaving 8 bases between them. Germline CDR1 is MDHEN and CDR2 is SYDVKM. This CDR3 region has 12 residues. The CDR3 loop reads CASSATVYGYTF. In nucleotides, the CDR3 is TGTGCCAGCAGTGCGACGGTCTATGGCTACACCTTC.

This clone was recorded a few times. This chain joins TRBV5-1 and TRBJ1-1; 9 positions agree with TRBD1. The CDR3 contains 15 residues. J lost 4 bases, V lost 4 bases, and 8 bases had no gene match. CDR1 SGHRS and CDR2 YFSETQ come from the germline V gene. Written as DNA, the CDR3 is TGCGCCAGCAGCGAGGGACAGGGTCGAGGCACTGAAGCTTTCTTT. Translated, it gives CASSEGQGRGTEAFF.

This clone was recorded a few times. The chain joins TRBV7-6 to TRBJ1-5; no firm D call. Germline-derived CDR1 and CDR2 are SGHVS and FNYEAQ. The CDR3 is 13 amino acids. V lost 5 bases to trimming and J lost 2 bases, with 7 bases between them. The CDR3 DNA follows: TGTGCCAGCAGCCGCGACGGCAATCAGCCCCAGCATTTT. Translating it yields CASSRDGNQPQHF.

The gene calls are TRBV7-9 and TRBJ2-7; 14 bases map to TRBD2. The germline V gene encodes CDR1 SEHNR and CDR2 FQNEAQ (reference sequence). The ends lost 0 bases at V and 4 bases at J; junction bases unmatched: 8. The CDR3 is 18 amino acids. The CDR3 DNA follows: TGTGCCAGCAGCTTAGCGAGGGGACTAGCGGGAGTCGTGTACGAGCAGTACTTC. This codes for CASSLARGLAGVVYEQYF.

V and J are TRBV29-1 and TRBJ2-7, with TRBD2 as a possible D gene (5 bases). In germline, CDR1 is SQVTM, CDR2 ANQGSEA. This CDR3 contains 11 residues. V was clipped by 4 bases and J by 5 bases, with 9 bases between them. Here the CDR3 reads CSVVRRDEQYF. DNA for the CDR3: TGCAGCGTTGTTCGGCGGGACGAGCAGTACTTC.

This chain uses TRBV10-2 with TRBJ2-7; 10 nucleotides match TRBD2. CDR1 and CDR2 from the germline V gene are WSHSY and SAAADI. V was pared by 3 bases and J by 2 bases, with 1 base of the junction left unmatched. The CDR3 contains 14 residues. CDR3 region: CASSEAGGPYEQYF. The CDR3 region has the DNA TGCGCCAGCAGTGAAGCGGGAGGGCCCTACGAGCAGTACTTC.

The genes are TRBV10-1 and TRBJ2-7, with TRBD2 matching 13 bases. This CDR3 is built from 18 residues. The V gene end was trimmed by 3 bases and the J gene end by 2 bases; junction bases not matched to a gene: 10. CDR1 and CDR2 (germline): WNHNN, SYGVQD (reference sequence). The CDR3 sequence: CASSEELAGGPLTYEQYF. The CDR3 DNA is TGCGCCAGCAGTGAAGAACTAGCGGGAGGGCCCCTTACCTACGAGCAGTACTTC.

This clone was seen a handful of times. The chain carries TRBV19 and TRBJ1-2, with 8 bases lining up with TRBD1. There are 15 residues in the CDR3. Unmatched junction bases numbered 7, after V lost 5 bases and J lost 2 bases. Germline V lookup: CDR1 LNHDA, CDR2 SQIVND (reference sequence). CDR3 coding DNA: TGTGCCAGTAGTCGAAGAACAGGGGGGAACTATGGCTACACCTTC. It yields the protein CASSRRTGGNYGYTF. Looking up the rest from reference TRBV19 and TRBJ1-2 gives the full variable domain: DGGITQSPKYLFRKEGQNVTLSCEQNLNHDAMYWYRQDPGQGLRLIYYSQIVNDFQKGDIAEGYSVSREKKESFPLTVTSAQKNPTAFYLCASSRRTGGNYGYTFGSGTRLTVV.

The chain joins TRBV30 to TRBJ2-1, with D uncertain. Looked up from germline, CDR1 is GTSNPN and CDR2 is SVGIG (reference sequence). Trimming pared 1 base from V and 1 base from J, leaving 8 bases between. This CDR3 has 14 amino acids. This CDR3 is CAWSEGYSYNEQFF. CDR3 in DNA: TGTGCCTGGAGTGAAGGCTATTCCTACAATGAGCAGTTCTTC.

This rearrangement joins TRBV4-1 to TRBJ2-7; D may be TRBD2 (6 bases). The CDR3 runs 12 residues. V was shortened by 4 bases and J by 6 bases, with 10 bases between the two germline ends. CDR1 MGHRA and CDR2 YSYEKL come from the germline V gene. As DNA, the CDR3 is TGCGCCAGCAGCCCCCGGAGGGGCGAGCAGTACTTC. Protein: CASSPRRGEQYF.

The chain has TRBV30 and TRBJ2-1; D is perhaps TRBD1 (5 bases). CDR1 and CDR2 (germline): GTSNPN, SVGIG (reference sequence). The V and J ends lost 0 bases and 4 bases respectively, with 7 bases between them. The CDR3 covers 13 residues. The CDR3 reads CAWSVGAYNEQFF. DNA of the CDR3: TGTGCCTGGAGTGTTGGGGCGTACAATGAGCAGTTCTTC.